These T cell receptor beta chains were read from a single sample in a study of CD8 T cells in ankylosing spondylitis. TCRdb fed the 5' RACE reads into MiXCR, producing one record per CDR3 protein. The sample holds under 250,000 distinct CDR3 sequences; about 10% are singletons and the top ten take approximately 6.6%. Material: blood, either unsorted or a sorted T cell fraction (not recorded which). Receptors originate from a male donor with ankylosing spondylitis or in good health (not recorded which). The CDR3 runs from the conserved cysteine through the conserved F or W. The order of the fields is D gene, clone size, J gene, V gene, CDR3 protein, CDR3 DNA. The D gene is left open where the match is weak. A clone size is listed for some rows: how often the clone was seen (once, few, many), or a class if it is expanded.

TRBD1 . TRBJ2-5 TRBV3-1 CASSPGGRGRQETQYF TGTGCCAGCAGCCCTGGTGGCAGGGGGAGACAAGAGACCCAGTACTTC
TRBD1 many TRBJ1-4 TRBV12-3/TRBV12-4 CASSRQGEKLFF TGTGCCAGCAGCAGACAGGGGGAAAAACTGTTTTTT
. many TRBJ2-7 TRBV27 CASSSGISYEQYF TGTGCCAGCAGTTCAGGGATCTCCTACGAGCAGTACTTC
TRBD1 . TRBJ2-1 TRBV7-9 CASSFGDRVFNEQFF TGTGCCAGCAGCTTTGGGGACAGGGTGTTCAATGAGCAGTTCTTC
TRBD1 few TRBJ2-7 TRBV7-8 CASSSQDREPYEQYF TGTGCCAGCAGCTCGCAGGACAGGGAACCCTACGAGCAGTACTTC
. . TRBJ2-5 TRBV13 CASSLRQNQETQYF TGTGCCAGCAGCCTGCGACAGAACCAAGAGACCCAGTACTTC
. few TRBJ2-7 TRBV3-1 CASSQTGPYEQYF TGTGCCAGCAGCCAGACAGGCCCCTACGAGCAGTACTTC
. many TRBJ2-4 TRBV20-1 CSAIPTNLAKNIQYF TGCAGTGCTATCCCGACAAATCTAGCCAAAAACATTCAGTACTTC
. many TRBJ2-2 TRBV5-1 CASSLAETGRGELFF TGCGCCAGCAGCTTGGCTGAAACGGGTCGCGGGGAGCTGTTTTTT
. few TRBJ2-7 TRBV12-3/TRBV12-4 CASSGTVTSYEQYF TGTGCCAGCAGTGGGACGGTGACCTCCTACGAGCAGTACTTC
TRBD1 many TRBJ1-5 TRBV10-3 CAIPGQGAGQPQHF TGTGCCATCCCGGGACAGGGGGCTGGACAGCCCCAGCATTTT
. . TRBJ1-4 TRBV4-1 CASSRRDLNEKLFF TGCGCCAGCAGCCGACGGGACCTCAATGAAAAACTGTTTTTT
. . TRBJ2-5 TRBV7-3 CASSSRGEDEETQYF TGTGCCAGCAGCTCCCGGGGAGAGGATGAAGAGACCCAGTACTTC
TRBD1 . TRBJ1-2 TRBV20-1 CSARPGQGHGYTF TGCAGTGCTAGACCCGGACAGGGCCATGGCTACACCTTC
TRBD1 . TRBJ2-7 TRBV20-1 CSADRDRASTYEQYF TGCAGTGCTGACCGCGACAGGGCAAGTACCTACGAGCAGTACTTC
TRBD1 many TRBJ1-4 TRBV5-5 CASSLARPGTGNEKLFF TGTGCCAGCAGCTTGGCAAGACCCGGGACAGGGAATGAAAAACTGTTTTTT
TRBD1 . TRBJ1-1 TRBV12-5 CASGLVSQGASGTEAFF TGTGCTAGTGGTTTGGTAAGCCAGGGGGCATCGGGGACTGAAGCTTTCTTT
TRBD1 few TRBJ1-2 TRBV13 CASSHRDREGDYGYTF TGTGCCAGCAGCCACCGGGACAGGGAGGGAGACTATGGCTACACCTTC
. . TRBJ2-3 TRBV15 CATSRENIAGTTDTQYF TGTGCCACCAGCAGAGAAAACATTGCGGGGACAACAGATACGCAGTATTTT
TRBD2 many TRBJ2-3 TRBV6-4 CASSDSTSGPSGTDTQYF TGTGCCAGCAGTGACTCAACTAGCGGACCATCGGGGACAGATACGCAGTATTTT
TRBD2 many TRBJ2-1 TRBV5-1 CASSLVGTSGNNEQFF TGCGCCAGCAGCTTGGTTGGGACTAGCGGGAACAATGAGCAGTTCTTC
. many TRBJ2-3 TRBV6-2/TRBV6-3 CASTLRPTGDTQYF TGTGCCAGCACCCTTAGACCGACGGGGGATACGCAGTATTTT
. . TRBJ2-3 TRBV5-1 CASSKGYSPDTQYF TGCGCCAGCAGCAAGGGCTATAGCCCAGATACGCAGTATTTT
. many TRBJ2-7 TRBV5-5 CASSLVGYSYEQYF TGTGCCAGCAGCTTGGTAGGCTACTCCTACGAGCAGTACTTC
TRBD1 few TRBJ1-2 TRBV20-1 CSARGLLTGTGGYTF TGCAGTGCTAGAGGCCTCCTGACAGGGACCGGGGGCTACACCTTC
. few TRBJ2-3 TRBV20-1 CSAPWGTDTQYF TGCAGTGCCCCCTGGGGCACAGATACGCAGTATTTT
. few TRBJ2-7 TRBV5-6 CASSLGQQPYEQYF TGTGCCAGCAGCTTGGGACAGCAACCCTACGAGCAGTACTTC
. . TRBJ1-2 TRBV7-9 CASSLTGRNYGYTF TGTGCCAGCAGCTTAACGGGGCGCAACTATGGCTACACCTTC
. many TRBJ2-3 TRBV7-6 CASSPPSPDTQYF TGTGCCAGCAGCCCTCCTTCCCCGGATACGCAGTATTTT
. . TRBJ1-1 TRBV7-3 CASSYMGDNTEAFF TGTGCCAGCAGCTATATGGGGGATAACACTGAAGCTTTCTTT
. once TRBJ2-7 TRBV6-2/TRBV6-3 CASTYSEQYF TGTGCCAGCACCTACTCCGAGCAGTACTTC
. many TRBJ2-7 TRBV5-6 CASSLYITYEQYF TGTGCCAGCAGCTTGTACATAACCTACGAGCAGTACTTC
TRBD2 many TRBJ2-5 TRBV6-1 CASRLAGGPSETQYF TGTGCCAGCAGGCTAGCGGGGGGGCCTTCCGAGACCCAGTACTTC
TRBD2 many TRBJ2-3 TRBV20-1 CSAKGIAGGAQYF TGCAGTGCTAAGGGTATAGCGGGAGGGGCGCAGTATTTT
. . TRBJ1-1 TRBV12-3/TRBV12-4 CASSFPLAEAFF TGTGCCAGCAGTTTCCCCCTGGCGGAAGCTTTCTTT
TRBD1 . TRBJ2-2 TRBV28 CASSNGRTGGTGELFF TGTGCCAGCAGCAACGGCAGGACAGGGGGCACCGGGGAGCTGTTTTTT
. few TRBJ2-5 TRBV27 CASGRQQETQYF TGTGCCAGCGGGCGACAGCAAGAGACCCAGTACTTC
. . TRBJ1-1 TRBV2 CASSEEQGYGTEAFF TGTGCCAGCAGTGAAGAACAGGGATATGGCACTGAAGCTTTCTTT
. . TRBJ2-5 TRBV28 CASSPLTYQETQYF TGTGCCAGCAGTCCACTTACGTACCAAGAGACCCAGTACTTC
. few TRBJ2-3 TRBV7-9 CASSSGSWDTQYF TGTGCCAGCAGCTCTGGTTCTTGGGATACGCAGTATTTT
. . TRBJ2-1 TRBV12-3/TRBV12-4 CASSPSDSYYNEQFF TGTGCCAGCAGCCCAAGTGACTCCTACTACAATGAGCAGTTCTTC
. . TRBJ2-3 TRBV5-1 CASSFSFLHTDTQYF TGCGCCAGCAGCTTCTCGTTTCTCCACACAGATACGCAGTATTTT
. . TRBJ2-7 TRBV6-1 CASSPSRGASYEQYF TGTGCCAGCAGTCCCTCGAGGGGCGCGTCCTACGAGCAGTACTTC
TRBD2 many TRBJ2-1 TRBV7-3 CASSPTSALGDEQFF TGTGCCAGCAGCCCGACTAGCGCCTTGGGTGATGAGCAGTTCTTC
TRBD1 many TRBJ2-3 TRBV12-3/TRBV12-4 CASSFPGQGGTDTQYF TGTGCCAGCAGTTTTCCGGGACAGGGGGGCACAGATACGCAGTATTTT
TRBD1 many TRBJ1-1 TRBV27 CASSPSGQGNTEAFF TGTGCCAGCAGCCCATCCGGACAGGGGAACACTGAAGCTTTCTTT
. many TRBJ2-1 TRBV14 CASSPGHLYNEQFF TGTGCCAGCAGCCCTGGACATTTATACAATGAGCAGTTCTTC
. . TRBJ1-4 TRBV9 CASSVAGAVNEKLFF TGTGCCAGCAGCGTAGCTGGAGCCGTTAATGAAAAACTGTTTTTT
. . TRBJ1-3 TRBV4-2 CASSQAQSGFNTIYF TGTGCCAGCAGCCAAGCGCAGTCTGGGTTCAACACCATATATTTT
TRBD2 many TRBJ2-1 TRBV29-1 CSVGVGTSTYNEQFF TGCAGCGTGGGGGTGGGGACTAGCACCTACAATGAGCAGTTCTTC
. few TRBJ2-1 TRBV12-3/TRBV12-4 CASSLRRGLREQFF TGTGCCAGCAGTTTGCGGCGGGGCTTGAGGGAGCAGTTCTTC
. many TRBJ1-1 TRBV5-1 CASSLLTSMNTEAFF TGCGCCAGCAGCTTGTTGACGTCCATGAACACTGAAGCTTTCTTT
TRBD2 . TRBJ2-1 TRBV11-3 CASSLAGYSYNEQFF TGTGCCAGCAGCCTAGCGGGGTACTCCTACAATGAGCAGTTCTTC
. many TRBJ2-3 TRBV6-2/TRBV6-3 CASSDTDTQYF TGTGCCAGCAGTGACACAGATACGCAGTATTTT
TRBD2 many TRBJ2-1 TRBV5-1 CASSLVSGRGIDEQFF TGCGCCAGCAGCTTGGTCAGCGGGAGGGGGATAGATGAGCAGTTCTTC
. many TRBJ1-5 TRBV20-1 CSAIPIGVVNQPQHF TGCAGTGCTATTCCGATAGGGGTAGTCAATCAGCCCCAGCATTTT